This T cell receptor (beta chain) came from a study of early T cells in non-severe SARS-CoV-2 infection. Study details: From unsorted whole blood, bulk RNA was sequenced, and the chains remained unpaired.

Trimming stripped 4 bases from V and 5 bases from J, with 12 bases between. The CDR3 consists of 13 residues. Looked up from germline, CDR1 is SGHRS and CDR2 is YFSETQ. As regards this clonotype: Its antigen is still unknown.

Individual cDNA molecules were tagged with unique molecular identifiers, the study reported. TCRdb reanalysed the 5' RACE reads using MiXCR and keeps one entry per CDR3 protein. The sample comprises 75,000 to 100,000 distinct CDR3 sequences, 16% of which are singletons, and 1.3% rests with the top ten. Regarding the study as a whole: Sequences matched to VDJdb favored anti-spike CD8 responses, while private and CD4 specificities were missed.

The sequence was collected from an adult who was a healthcare worker with PCR-confirmed SARS-CoV-2 infection or an uninfected control (not recorded which). The V call is TRBV5-1, the J call TRBJ2-5; maybe TRBD2 (5 bases). The specimen sequenced was whole blood. The CDR3 coding sequence is TGCGCCAGCAGCCAGACCGGCGGGGAGACCCAGTACTTC. This codes for CASSQTGGETQYF.